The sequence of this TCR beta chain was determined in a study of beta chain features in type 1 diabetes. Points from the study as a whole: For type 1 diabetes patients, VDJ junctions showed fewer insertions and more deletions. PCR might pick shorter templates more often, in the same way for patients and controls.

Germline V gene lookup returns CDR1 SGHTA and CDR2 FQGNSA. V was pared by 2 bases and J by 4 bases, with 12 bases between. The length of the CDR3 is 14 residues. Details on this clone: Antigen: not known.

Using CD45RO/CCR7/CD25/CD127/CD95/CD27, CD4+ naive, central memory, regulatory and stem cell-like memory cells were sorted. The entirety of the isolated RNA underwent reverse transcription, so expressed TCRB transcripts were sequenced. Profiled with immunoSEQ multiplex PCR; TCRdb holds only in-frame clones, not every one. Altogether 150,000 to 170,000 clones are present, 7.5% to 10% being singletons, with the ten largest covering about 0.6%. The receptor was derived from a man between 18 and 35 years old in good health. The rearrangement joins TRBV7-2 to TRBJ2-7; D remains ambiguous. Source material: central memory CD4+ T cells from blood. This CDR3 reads CASSLNGGNYEQYF. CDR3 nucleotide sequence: TGTGCCAGCAGCTTAAACGGCGGAAATTACGAGCAGTACTTC.